This paragraph covers one T cell receptor beta chain sequence. Its specificity is not known. Nucleic acids came from premalignant or tumor cells enriched by macro-dissection. Profiling relied on immunoSEQ multiplex PCR, and the TCRdb table lists in-frame clones only, not all of them. The sample lists under 8,500 clones; 81% were seen once. The data derive from a study of immune evolution from preneoplasia to lung adenocarcinoma. Looked up from germline, CDR1 is SGHNT and CDR2 is YENEEA. This CDR3 has 13 residues. The germline V and J ends were trimmed by 3 bases and 1 base, with 7 bases remaining between them. Broader study findings: KRAS-mutant nodules had the highest T cell clonality. Normal lung had highest clonality; later lesions appeared denser, more diverse.

The sample comprised FFPE invasive lung adenocarcinoma tissue. The sequence derives from a person aged 50-59 years with lung adenocarcinoma. The chain couples TRBV11-3 to TRBJ2-7; D remains unclear. CDR3 nucleotide sequence: TGTGCCAGCAGCTTCGGCGGATCCTACGAGCAGTACTTC. Amino acid sequence: CASSFGGSYEQYF.